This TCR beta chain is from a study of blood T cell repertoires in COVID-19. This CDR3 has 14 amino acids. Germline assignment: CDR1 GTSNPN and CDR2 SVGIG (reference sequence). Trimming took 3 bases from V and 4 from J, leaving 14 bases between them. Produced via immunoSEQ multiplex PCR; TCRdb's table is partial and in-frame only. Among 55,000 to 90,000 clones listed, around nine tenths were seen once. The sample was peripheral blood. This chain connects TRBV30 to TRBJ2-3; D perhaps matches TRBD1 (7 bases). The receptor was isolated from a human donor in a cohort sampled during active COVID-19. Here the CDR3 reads CAWSQGGWPDTQYF. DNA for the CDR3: TGTGCCTGGAGCCAGGGGGGCTGGCCAGATACGCAGTATTTT.